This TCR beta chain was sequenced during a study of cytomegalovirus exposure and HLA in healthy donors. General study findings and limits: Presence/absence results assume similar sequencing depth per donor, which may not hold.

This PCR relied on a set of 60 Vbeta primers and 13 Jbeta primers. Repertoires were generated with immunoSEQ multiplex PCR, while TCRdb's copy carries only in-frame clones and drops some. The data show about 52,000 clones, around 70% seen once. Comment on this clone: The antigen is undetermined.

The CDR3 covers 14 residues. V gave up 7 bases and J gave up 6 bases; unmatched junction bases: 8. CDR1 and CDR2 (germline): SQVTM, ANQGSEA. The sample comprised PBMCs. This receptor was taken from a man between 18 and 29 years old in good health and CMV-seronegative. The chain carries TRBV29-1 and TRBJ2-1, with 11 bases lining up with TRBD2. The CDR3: CSAVSGRGTNEQFF. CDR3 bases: TGCAGCGCTGTTAGCGGGAGGGGAACCAATGAGCAGTTCTTC.